The 24 T cell receptor beta chains below were found in one sample sequenced in a study of blood T cell repertoires in COVID-19. Here immunoSEQ multiplex PCR was the method, and the copy in TCRdb shows in-frame clones only, minus some. The table lists 200,000 to 300,000 clones, about 90% of them singletons. The source material was PBMCs or T cells enriched from blood (not recorded which). These receptors were obtained from a woman in her thirties or forties with acute COVID-19.

The chain combines TRBV5-1 with TRBJ1-4; D possibly corresponds to TRBD1 (6 bases). Trimming pared 5 bases from V and 6 bases from J, leaving 14 bases between. The CDR3 loop spans 14 amino acids. In germline, CDR1 is SGHRS, CDR2 YFSETQ. The CDR3 loop is CASSLRQADEKLFF. As DNA, the CDR3 is TGCGCCAGCAGTTTACGACAGGCGGATGAAAAACTGTTTTTT.

The chain uses TRBV25-1 and TRBJ1-1; D ambiguous. Trimming cost V 4 bases and J 5 bases, with 14 bases left between them. The CDR3 contains 14 residues. Germline CDR1 reads MGHDK; CDR2 reads SYGVNS. The DNA for the CDR3 is TGTGCCAGCAGTGGGACTGGACTTGTTACTGAAGCTTTCTTT. It encodes CASSGTGLVTEAFF.

The rearrangement joins TRBV9 to TRBJ2-7; 10 bases agree with TRBD1. The ends lost 0 bases at V and 6 bases at J; junction bases unmatched: 6. The CDR3 has 15 residues. Looked up from germline, CDR1 is SGDLS and CDR2 is YYNGEE. CDR3 in amino acids: CASSVGDRGLSEQYF. The DNA of the CDR3 is TGTGCCAGCAGCGTAGGAGACAGGGGGCTATCCGAGCAGTACTTC.

Written as DNA, the CDR3 is TGTGCCAGCAGCTTAGTGCGGATTCCCTACGAGCAGTACTTC. This translates into CASSLVRIPYEQYF. V gene TRBV7-8 combines with J gene TRBJ2-7, with D uncertain. CDR1 and CDR2 from the germline V gene are SGHVS and FQNEAQ. The CDR3 covers 14 residues. Trimming took off 1 base at V and 2 bases at J, with 9 bases between the two ends.

This clone appeared once. V is TRBV19 and J is TRBJ2-7, with a possible D match to TRBD1 (6 bases). CDR3 length: 14 residues. From germline, CDR1 is LNHDA and CDR2 SQIVND (reference sequence). Trimming cost V 3 bases and J 7 bases, with 16 bases left between them. The CDR3 is CASSISGAQGEQYF. The CDR3 DNA sequence: TGTGCCAGTAGTATTTCAGGGGCCCAGGGGGAGCAGTACTTC.

This sequence joins TRBV18 and TRBJ2-5, with TRBD2 matching over 7 bases. The CDR3 loop spans 15 amino acids. Germline V CDR1 and CDR2: KGHSH, LQKENI. With V trimmed by 2 bases and J by 5 bases, 8 bases remained unmatched. The CDR3 spells CASSPEEGAGETQYF. Here the CDR3 DNA reads TGTGCCAGCTCACCAGAAGAGGGAGCGGGGGAGACCCAGTACTTC.

This CDR3 is CASSFSGRGDTQYF. CDR3 nucleotides: TGCGCCAGCAGCTTTAGCGGGAGAGGGGATACGCAGTATTTT. The J gene is TRBJ2-3, the V gene TRBV5-1, with 9 bases lining up with TRBD2. The CDR3 has 14 residues. CDR1 SGHRS and CDR2 YFSETQ come from the germline V gene. V shed 2 bases and J 6 bases; nucleotides not matched to a gene: 4.

The chain recombines TRBV6-2 or TRBV6-3 with TRBJ2-1; 12 bases are shared with TRBD2. The length of the CDR3 is 15 residues. The V gene end was trimmed by 6 bases and the J gene end by 9 bases; junction bases not matched to a gene: 9. Germline loops: CDR1 MNHEY, CDR2 SVGEGT. The CDR3 reads CASSSLAGGPVEQFF. As DNA, the CDR3 is TGTGCCAGCAGCAGTCTAGCGGGAGGGCCCGTTGAGCAGTTCTTC.

The rearrangement uses TRBV6-5 and TRBJ2-2; 7 nucleotides match TRBD1. This CDR3 has 15 amino acids. Per germline, CDR1 MNHEY and CDR2 SVGAGI. The V gene end was trimmed by 6 bases and the J gene end by 2 bases; junction bases not matched to a gene: 6. The CDR3, as DNA: TGTGCCAGCAGACCGGGACAGATAAACACCGGGGAGCTGTTTTTT. It is translated as CASRPGQINTGELFF.

The chain couples TRBV11-2 to TRBJ2-5; D is perhaps TRBD1 (5 bases). The V end was cut by 3 bases, the J end by 5 bases, with 13 bases between. CDR1 and CDR2 from the germline V gene are SGHAT and FQNNGV. This CDR3 region has 14 residues. The DNA for the CDR3 is TGTGCCAGCAGCTTGACCACAGGTCCTGAGACCCAGTACTTC. This sequence encodes CASSLTTGPETQYF.

The chain joins TRBV6-5 to TRBJ2-3; 7 nucleotides align to TRBD1. CDR1 and CDR2 (germline): MNHEY, SVGAGI. The CDR3 contains 13 residues. V dropped 7 bases and J dropped 5; count of bases not matched to a gene: 6. The DNA for the CDR3 is TGTGCCAGCACCACAGGGGAGAGAGATACGCAGTATTTT. Protein: CASTTGERDTQYF.

The J gene is TRBJ2-7, the V gene TRBV6-5; TRBD1 might be the D (5 bases). CDR1 is MNHEY and CDR2 is SVGAGI in the germline V gene. The CDR3 sequence is 15 residues long. The V end lost 7 bases, the J end lost 3 bases, and 19 bases lay between the germline ends. This CDR3 reads CASMVWGQGSYEQYF. DNA for the CDR3: TGTGCCAGCATGGTTTGGGGCCAGGGTAGCTACGAGCAGTACTTC.

This clone was seen a handful of times. This chain links TRBV6-5 with TRBJ1-1; 8 bases match TRBD1. The ends lost 6 bases at V and 9 bases at J; junction bases unmatched: 9. Germline V gene lookup returns CDR1 MNHEY and CDR2 SVGAGI. This CDR3 region has 13 residues. The CDR3 reads CASSRGQGNKAFF. The CDR3 DNA follows: TGTGCCAGCAGCCGCGGACAGGGTAACAAAGCTTTCTTT.

Turning to this clone: Other DNA sequences in this sample translate to the same CDR3. The chain couples TRBV29-1 to TRBJ2-7, with 9 bases aligning to TRBD1. The CDR3 is 13 amino acids. V was pared by 6 bases and J by 0 bases, with 3 bases of the junction left unmatched. CDR1 and CDR2 (germline): SQVTM, ANQGSEA. CDR3 residues: CSVRDRDSYEQYF. The CDR3 coding sequence is TGCAGCGTCCGGGACAGGGACTCCTACGAGCAGTACTTC.

The rearrangement links TRBV6-5 to TRBJ1-1; 10 bases map to TRBD1. Germline assignment: CDR1 MNHEY and CDR2 SVGAGI. The junction had 8 bases not matched to a gene; V was cut back by 5 bases and J by 5 bases. The length of the CDR3 is 15 residues. CDR3 protein: CASSPSGQGGTEAFF. CDR3 in DNA: TGTGCCAGCAGTCCCAGCGGACAGGGGGGGACTGAAGCTTTCTTT.

The chain uses TRBV7-2 and TRBJ2-1; TRBD2 matches at 10 bases. This CDR3 region has 17 residues. Germline assignment: CDR1 SGHTA and CDR2 FQGNSA. The trim removed 5 bases at V and 7 bases at J, leaving 14 bases unmatched. The CDR3 coding sequence is TGTGCCAGCAGCCCAGGGAGCGGGAGGGCCCTCAGAAATGAGCAGTTCTTC. It yields the protein CASSPGSGRALRNEQFF.

The chain carries TRBV27 and TRBJ2-1, with a weak D call TRBD1 (5 bases). Trimming removed 2 bases at V and 9 bases at J, with 17 bases between. The germline V gene encodes CDR1 MNHEY and CDR2 SMNVEV (reference sequence). This CDR3 contains 15 residues. The CDR3 is CASSLGAGPQVEQFF. CDR3 nucleotides: TGTGCCAGCAGTTTAGGGGCAGGGCCACAAGTTGAGCAGTTCTTC.

V usage is TRBV5-5 and J usage is TRBJ1-2, with D maybe TRBD1 (6 bases). V lost 4 bases and J lost 4, with 14 bases in between. The germline V gene has CDR1 SGHKS and CDR2 YYEKEE (reference sequence). CDR3 length: 14 amino acids. CDR3: CASSPDSQPYGYTF. In DNA, the CDR3 is TGTGCCAGCAGCCCGGACAGCCAACCCTATGGCTACACCTTC.

This clone has just one count. The chain joins TRBV29-1 to TRBJ2-1, with 10 bases lining up with TRBD1. Germline lookup yields CDR1 SQVTM and CDR2 ANQGSEA. CDR3 size: 13 residues. The CDR3 region has the DNA TGCAGTTTGACCGGGACAGGGGAGAATGAGCAGTTCTTC. This codes for CSLTGTGENEQFF.

The gene calls are TRBV5-1 and TRBJ1-4; TRBD1 matches at 10 bases. The ends lost 2 bases at V and 8 bases at J; junction bases unmatched: 9. Germline V gene sequence: CDR1 SGHRS, CDR2 YFSETQ. The CDR3 extends over 16 amino acids. The CDR3 bases are TGCGCCAGCAGCTTTACACCGGGACAGGGGAGGGAAAAACTGTTTTTT. It yields the protein CASSFTPGQGREKLFF.

This clone was detected once. V is TRBV5-6 and J is TRBJ2-6; 11 bases are a match to TRBD1. Germline values: CDR1 SGHDT, CDR2 YYEEEE. Trimming removed 7 bases from V and 1 base from J; junction bases left unmatched: 10. CDR3 length equals 18 residues. CDR3 residues: CASRDGTGGYSGANVLTF. The CDR3 DNA follows: TGTGCCAGCCGTGACGGGACAGGGGGATATTCTGGGGCCAACGTCCTGACTTTC. Full variable domain (outside the CDR3, taken from reference TRBV5-6 and TRBJ2-6): DAGVTQSPTHLIKTRGQQVTLRCSPKSGHDTVSWYQQALGQGPQFIFQYYEEEERQRGNFPDRFSGHQFPNYSSELNVNALLLGDSALYLCASRDGTGGYSGANVLTFGAGSRLTVL.

The V gene is TRBV5-6, the J gene TRBJ2-7; 14 bases are a match to TRBD2. V lost 3 bases, J lost 3 bases, and 11 bases stayed unmatched. The CDR3 has 18 amino acids. The germline V gene encodes CDR1 SGHDT and CDR2 YYEEEE. The CDR3 region is CASSSGLAGVGGNYEQYF. CDR3 sequence (DNA): TGTGCCAGCAGCTCGGGACTAGCGGGAGTTGGGGGAAACTACGAGCAGTACTTC. Full variable domain (rest looked up from reference TRBV5-6 and TRBJ2-7): DAGVTQSPTHLIKTRGQQVTLRCSPKSGHDTVSWYQQALGQGPQFIFQYYEEEERQRGNFPDRFSGHQFPNYSSELNVNALLLGDSALYLCASSSGLAGVGGNYEQYFGPGTRLTVT.

V usage is TRBV4-1 and J usage is TRBJ2-1; 10 bases align to TRBD2. Trimming cost V 0 bases and J 9 bases; bases outside gene matches: 8. CDR3 size: 16 residues. From germline, CDR1 is MGHRA and CDR2 YSYEKL. In nucleotides, the CDR3 is TGCGCCAGCAGCCAAGAGCGGACTAGCGGCTTCCGTGAGCAGTTCTTC. Its translation is CASSQERTSGFREQFF.

This chain joins TRBV21-1 and TRBJ1-1; the tabulated D call, TRBD1, remains unverified against the DNA. TRBV21-1 has pseudogene status. The CDR3 has 17 amino acids. CDR3 region: CASSKGVGERHNTEAFF. As DNA, the CDR3 is TGTGCCAGCAGCAAAGGTGTAGGGGAACGTCATAACACTGAAGCTTTCTTT.